This TCR beta chain was recorded in a study of T-cell reconstitution after alpha-beta-depleted transplantation in children (dated by TCRdb to 2016 to 2017). As for the study more broadly: Using TCR repertoire profiling, the study quantitatively followed how T-cell immune reconstitution unfolded in children after TCRalphabeta/CD19-depleted allogeneic hematopoietic cell transplantation.

Remarks on this clonotype: It lacks a known antigen. Base qualities are not provided; no much larger clone lies one nucleotide away.

Including cysteine and phenylalanine, the CDR3 has 16 amino acids. Only the CDR3 DNA stays, 48 bases, in frame from base 1. Receptors were amplified or captured by PCR. Sequencer: Illumina HiSeq 2500. Molecular barcoding was employed in the preparation of TCR libraries, with unique molecular identifiers being used to normalize TCRbeta repertoire quantification. TCRdb reworked the public reads: Q25 trimming with fastp, MiXCR clone assembly, productive beta chains retained. Every entry covers one CDR3 protein and lists the most common genes and DNA from its rows. The table for this sample lists about 500,000 distinct CDR3 sequences; 30% to 35% of them were counted only once. The ten top clones hold 2% to 3% of the sample.

The sequence derives from a human donor who donated a stem cell graft to a child with aplastic anemia. The rearranged chain carries TRBV21-1 and TRBJ1-5. TRBV21-1 is reported as a pseudogene. The input for sequencing was PBMCs from the stem cell graft donor, taken from the stem cell graft. The bases read TGTGCCAGCAGCATCGGCGGACGTCGTGGGAATCAGCCCCAGCATTTT. It specifies CASSIGGRRGNQPQHF.